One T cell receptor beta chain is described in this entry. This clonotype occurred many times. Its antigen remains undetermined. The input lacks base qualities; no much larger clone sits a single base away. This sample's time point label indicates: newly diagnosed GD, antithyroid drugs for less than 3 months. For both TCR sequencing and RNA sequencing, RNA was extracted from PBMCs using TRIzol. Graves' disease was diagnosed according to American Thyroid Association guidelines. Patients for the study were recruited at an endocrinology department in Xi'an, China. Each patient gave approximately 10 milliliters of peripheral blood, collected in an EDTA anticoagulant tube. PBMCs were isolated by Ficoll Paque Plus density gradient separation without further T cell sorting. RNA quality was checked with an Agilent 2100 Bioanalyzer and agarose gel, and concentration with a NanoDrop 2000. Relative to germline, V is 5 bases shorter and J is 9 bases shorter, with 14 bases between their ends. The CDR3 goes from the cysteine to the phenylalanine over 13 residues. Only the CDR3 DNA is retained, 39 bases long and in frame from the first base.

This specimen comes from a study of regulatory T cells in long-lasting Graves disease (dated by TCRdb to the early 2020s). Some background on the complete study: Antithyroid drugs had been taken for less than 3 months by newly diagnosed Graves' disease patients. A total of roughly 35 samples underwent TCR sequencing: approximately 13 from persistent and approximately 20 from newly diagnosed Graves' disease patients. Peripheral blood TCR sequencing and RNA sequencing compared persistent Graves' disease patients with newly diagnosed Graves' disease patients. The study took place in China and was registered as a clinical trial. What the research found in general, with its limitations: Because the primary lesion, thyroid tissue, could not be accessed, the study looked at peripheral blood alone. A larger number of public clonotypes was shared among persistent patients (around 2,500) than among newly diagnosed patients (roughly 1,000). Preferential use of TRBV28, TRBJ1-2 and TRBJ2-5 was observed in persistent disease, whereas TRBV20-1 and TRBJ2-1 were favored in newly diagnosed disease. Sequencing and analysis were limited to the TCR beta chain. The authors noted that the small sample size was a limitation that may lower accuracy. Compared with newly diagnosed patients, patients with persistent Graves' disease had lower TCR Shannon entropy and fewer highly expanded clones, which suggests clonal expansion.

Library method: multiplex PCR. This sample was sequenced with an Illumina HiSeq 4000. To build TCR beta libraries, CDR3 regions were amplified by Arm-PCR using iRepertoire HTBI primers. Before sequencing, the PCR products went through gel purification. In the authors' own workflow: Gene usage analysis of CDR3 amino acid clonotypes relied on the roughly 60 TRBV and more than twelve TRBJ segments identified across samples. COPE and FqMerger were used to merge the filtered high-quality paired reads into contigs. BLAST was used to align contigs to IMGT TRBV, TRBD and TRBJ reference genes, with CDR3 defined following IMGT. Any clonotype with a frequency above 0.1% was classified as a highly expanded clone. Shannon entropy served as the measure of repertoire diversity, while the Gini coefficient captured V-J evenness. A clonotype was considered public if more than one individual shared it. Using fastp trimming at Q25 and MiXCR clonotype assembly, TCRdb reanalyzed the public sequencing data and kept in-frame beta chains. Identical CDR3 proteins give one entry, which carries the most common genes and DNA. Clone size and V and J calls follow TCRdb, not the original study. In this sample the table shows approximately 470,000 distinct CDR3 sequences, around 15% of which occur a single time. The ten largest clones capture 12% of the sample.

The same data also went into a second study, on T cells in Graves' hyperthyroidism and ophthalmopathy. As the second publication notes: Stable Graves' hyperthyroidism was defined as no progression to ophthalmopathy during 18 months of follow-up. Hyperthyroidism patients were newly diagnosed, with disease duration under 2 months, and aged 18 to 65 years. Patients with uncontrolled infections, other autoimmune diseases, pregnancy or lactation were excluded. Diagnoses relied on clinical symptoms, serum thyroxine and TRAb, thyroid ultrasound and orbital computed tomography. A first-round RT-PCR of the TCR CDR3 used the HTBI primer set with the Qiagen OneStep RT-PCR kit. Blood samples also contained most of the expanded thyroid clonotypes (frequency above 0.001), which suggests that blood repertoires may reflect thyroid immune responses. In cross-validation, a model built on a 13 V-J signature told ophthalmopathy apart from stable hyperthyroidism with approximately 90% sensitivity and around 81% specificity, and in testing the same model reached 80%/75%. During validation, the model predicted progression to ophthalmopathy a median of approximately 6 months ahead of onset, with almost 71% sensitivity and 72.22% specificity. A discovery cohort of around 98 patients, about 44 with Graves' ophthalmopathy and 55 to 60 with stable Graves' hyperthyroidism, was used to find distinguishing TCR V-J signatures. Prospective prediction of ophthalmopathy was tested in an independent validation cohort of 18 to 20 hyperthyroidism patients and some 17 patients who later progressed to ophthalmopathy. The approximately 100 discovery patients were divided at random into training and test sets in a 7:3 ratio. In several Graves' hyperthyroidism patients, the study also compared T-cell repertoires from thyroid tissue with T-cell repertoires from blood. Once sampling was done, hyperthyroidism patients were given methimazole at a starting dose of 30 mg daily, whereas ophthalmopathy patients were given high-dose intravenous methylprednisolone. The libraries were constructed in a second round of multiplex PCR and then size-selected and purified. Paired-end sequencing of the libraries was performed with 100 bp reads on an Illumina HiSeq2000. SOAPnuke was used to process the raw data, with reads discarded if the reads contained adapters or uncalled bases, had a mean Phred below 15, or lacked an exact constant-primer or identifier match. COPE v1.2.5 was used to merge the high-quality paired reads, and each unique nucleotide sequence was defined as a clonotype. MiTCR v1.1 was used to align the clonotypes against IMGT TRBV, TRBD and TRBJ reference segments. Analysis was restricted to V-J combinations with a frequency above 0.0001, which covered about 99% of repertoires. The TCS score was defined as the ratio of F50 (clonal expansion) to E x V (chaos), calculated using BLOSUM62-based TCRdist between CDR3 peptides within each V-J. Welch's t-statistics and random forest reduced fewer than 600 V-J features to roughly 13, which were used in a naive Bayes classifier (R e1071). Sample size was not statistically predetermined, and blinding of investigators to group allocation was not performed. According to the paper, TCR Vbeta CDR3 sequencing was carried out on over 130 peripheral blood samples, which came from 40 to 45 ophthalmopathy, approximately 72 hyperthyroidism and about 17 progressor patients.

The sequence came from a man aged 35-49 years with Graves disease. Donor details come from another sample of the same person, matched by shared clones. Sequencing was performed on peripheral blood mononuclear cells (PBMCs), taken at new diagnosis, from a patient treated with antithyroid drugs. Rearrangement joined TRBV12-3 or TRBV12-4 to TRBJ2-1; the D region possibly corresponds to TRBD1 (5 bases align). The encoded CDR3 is CASSQTDRGEQFF. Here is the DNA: TGTGCCAGCAGTCAGACCGACAGAGGTGAGCAGTTCTTC.